This T cell receptor (beta chain) derives from a study of shared clonotypes between healthy human individuals. General study findings and limits: Rarefaction analysis demonstrated incomplete sorted-subset sequencing notwithstanding large depth.

Details on this clone: The antigen is undetermined.

The protocol was immunoSEQ multiplex PCR, while the TCRdb copy is restricted to in-frame clones and leaves out a portion. Among approximately 2.1 million clones listed, more than 80% were seen once. The donors were all Caucasian adults (living in Nashville, Tennessee). CDR3 length equals 13 residues. Trimming left V 0 bases short and J 7 bases short, with 8 bases between. CDR1 is SGHRS and CDR2 is YFSETQ in the germline V gene. The sample comprised naive CD4+ T cells from PBMCs. Subset reported: CD45RA+ positively selected. The gene calls are TRBV5-1 and TRBJ2-1; no firm D call. This clonotype was obtained from a man younger than 35 in good health. Some clones in this sample may be carry-over from other donors' samples. The CDR3 region is CASSLGTQNEQFF. Written as DNA, the CDR3 is TGCGCCAGCAGCTTGGGGACGCAGAATGAGCAGTTCTTC.